The sequence of this T cell receptor beta chain was determined in a study of blood T cell repertoires in COVID-19. The wider study: COVID-19 samples, acute and convalescent, were from the United States, Italy and Spain. T cells, B-cell-depleted T cells, or PBMCs supplied cDNA or gDNA.

Per the study methods: Reference gene primers were amplified, and this amplification served to estimate nucleated cell counts. Sequencing was performed with immunoSEQ multiplex PCR; in TCRdb, only in-frame clones are kept and a portion is missing. The V and J calls and clone size are taken from that table; D and trimming were inferred from the DNA. Here the sample spans roughly 220,000 clones, about 80% being singletons. This CDR3 region has 12 residues. Trimming removed 8 bases at V and 0 bases at J, with 7 bases between. Germline V gene sequence: CDR1 SNHLY, CDR2 FYNNEI. The source material was peripheral blood. This clonotype was sampled from a woman aged 55-69 years with acute or convalescent COVID-19. This chain uses TRBV2 with TRBJ1-1; D call uncertain. CDR3 bases: TGTGCCAGCGACACCATGAACACTGAAGCTTTCTTT. Translation gives CASDTMNTEAFF.